This T cell receptor beta chain was profiled in a study of T-cell memory formation after mild COVID-19. Via MiXCR, TCRdb re-called the 5' RACE reads, giving one row per CDR3 protein. The sample includes just over 300,000 distinct CDR3 sequences, roughly a fifth seen only once; the top ten take under 25%. This clonotype turned up a few times. Per germline, CDR1 SGHDT and CDR2 YYEEEE. With 2 bases removed from V and 0 bases from J, the gap between germline ends came to 8 bases. The CDR3 is 14 amino acids. The specimen sequenced was PBMCs or a T cell subset sorted from them (not recorded which). This sequence was found in a man aged 18 to 29 who had mild COVID-19 (a few samples of this study predate the infection). Cell type and time point are not known. The chain is built from TRBV5-6 and TRBJ1-1; tentatively, D is TRBD1 (6 bases). The CDR3 region has the DNA TGTGCCAGCAGCTTTGACAGGATGAACACTGAAGCTTTCTTT. Translating gives CASSFDRMNTEAFF.